The 5 T cell receptor beta chains given below trace back to one sample, sequenced in a study of blood T cell repertoires in COVID-19. Sequencing was performed with immunoSEQ multiplex PCR; in TCRdb, only in-frame clones are kept and a portion is missing. Of approximately 250,000 clones in the sample, about 89% were seen once. The specimen was peripheral blood. These receptors all come from a woman aged 60-75 years who had recovered from COVID-19.

The chain has TRBV29-1 and TRBJ1-5; D not resolved. V lost 5 bases to trimming and J lost 0 bases, with 5 bases between them. CDR3 length: 12 amino acids. Germline V CDR1 and CDR2: SQVTM, ANQGSEA. CDR3 DNA sequence: TGCAGCGTTCGTAGTAGCAATCAGCCCCAGCATTTT. Protein product: CSVRSSNQPQHF.

The gene calls are TRBV7-2 and TRBJ2-7, with 8 bases that match TRBD1. The V gene end was trimmed by 5 bases and the J gene end by 0 bases; junction bases not matched to a gene: 6. CDR3 length equals 15 residues. Looked up from germline, CDR1 is SGHTA and CDR2 is FQGNSA. Here the CDR3 reads CASSIQGVSSYEQYF. In nucleotides, the CDR3 is TGTGCCAGCAGCATACAGGGGGTTAGCTCCTACGAGCAGTACTTC.

The chain combines TRBV6-5 with TRBJ1-2; unclear D gene. The V gene lost 5 bases and the J gene lost 8 bases, with 9 bases spanning the gap. The CDR3 consists of 11 residues. Germline CDR1 and CDR2: MNHEY and SVGAGI. CDR3 nucleotides: TGTGCCAGCAGTAACACAGTCGGCTACACCTTC. Amino acids: CASSNTVGYTF.

The genes are TRBV13 and TRBJ1-2, with a weak D call TRBD1 (6 bases). V was shortened by 5 bases and J by 4 bases, with 11 bases between the two germline ends. This CDR3 region has 13 residues. CDR1 PRHDT and CDR2 FYEKMQ come from the germline V gene (reference sequence). The CDR3 here is CASSRIGGYGYTF. DNA for the CDR3: TGTGCCAGCAGCCGGATAGGGGGCTATGGCTACACCTTC.

The chain combines TRBV5-1 with TRBJ2-7; perhaps TRBD1 as D (5 bases). Trimming left V 0 bases short and J 5 bases short, with 12 bases between. Germline V lookup: CDR1 SGHRS, CDR2 YFSETQ. The CDR3 consists of 14 residues. The CDR3 reads CASSLEGSGNEQYF. The CDR3, as DNA: TGCGCCAGCAGCTTGGAAGGGTCAGGGAACGAGCAGTACTTC.